The sequence of this TCR beta chain was determined in a study of early T cells in non-severe SARS-CoV-2 infection. Overall study context: Sequencing targeted bulk RNA from unsorted whole blood, leaving chains unpaired. The study, taken as a whole, reports: CD4 and private specificities were missed by VDJdb matching, which favored anti-spike CD8 responses.

This clonotype was recorded at least ten times. Its specificity is not known. The trim removed 3 bases at V and 9 bases at J, leaving 4 bases unmatched. The length of the CDR3 is 13 residues. Germline V gene lookup returns CDR1 SEHNR and CDR2 FQNEAQ (reference sequence). The TCR library protocol attached unique molecular identifiers to the individual cDNA molecules. TCRdb passed the 5' RACE reads through MiXCR, listing each CDR3 protein once. This table holds about 83,000 distinct CDR3 sequences, 11% to 15% found once. The source of this sequence is an adult who was a healthcare worker with PCR-confirmed SARS-CoV-2 infection or an uninfected control (not recorded which). The sample taken for sequencing was whole blood. This sequence joins TRBV7-9 and TRBJ2-1, with 8 bases lining up with TRBD1. The CDR3 nucleotides are TGTGCCAGCAGCTTGACAGGGGTTGGTGAGCAGTTCTTC. Residues: CASSLTGVGEQFF.